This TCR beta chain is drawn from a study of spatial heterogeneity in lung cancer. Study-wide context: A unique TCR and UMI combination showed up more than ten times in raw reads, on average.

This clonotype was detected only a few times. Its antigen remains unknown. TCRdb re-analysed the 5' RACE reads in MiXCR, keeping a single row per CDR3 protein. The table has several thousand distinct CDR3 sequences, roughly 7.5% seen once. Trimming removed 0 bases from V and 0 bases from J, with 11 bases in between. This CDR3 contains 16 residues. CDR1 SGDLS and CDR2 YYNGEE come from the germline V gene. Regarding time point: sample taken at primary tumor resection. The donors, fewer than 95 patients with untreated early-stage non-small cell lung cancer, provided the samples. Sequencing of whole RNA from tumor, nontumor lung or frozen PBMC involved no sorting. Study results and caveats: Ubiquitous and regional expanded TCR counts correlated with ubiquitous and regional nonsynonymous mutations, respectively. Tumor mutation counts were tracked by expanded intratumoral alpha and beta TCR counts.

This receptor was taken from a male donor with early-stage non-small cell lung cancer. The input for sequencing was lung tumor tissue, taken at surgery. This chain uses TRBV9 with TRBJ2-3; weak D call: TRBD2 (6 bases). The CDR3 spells CASSVAGRGSTDTQYF. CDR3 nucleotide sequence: TGTGCCAGCAGCGTAGCAGGGCGGGGCAGCACAGATACGCAGTATTTT.